Below are 24 T cell receptor beta chains sequenced from a single sample in a study of Graves' ophthalmopathy and Graves' hyperthyroidism (dated by TCRdb to about 2018). Sequencing was carried out with an Illumina HiSeq 2000. For repertoire sequencing, the TCR beta CDR3 regions were amplified from RNA transcripts. The first round of RT-PCR was done with HTBI primers and the Qiagen OneStep RT-PCR kit, and was followed by a second round of multiplex PCR, then size selection and purification. TCRdb reprocessing: public reads trimmed at Q25 with fastp, clones called with MiXCR, in-frame beta chains kept. Identical CDR3 protein sequences are pooled into one entry, listed with their most common genes and DNA. Across this sample there are 350,000 or so distinct CDR3 sequences, with roughly 15% seen only once. 9% to 15% of the sample comes from the top ten. Sequencing input: peripheral blood. These receptors were obtained from an adult man with Graves' ophthalmopathy.

On this clonotype itself: Compared with germline, one end of the junction differs, possibly owing to a read error. V is TRBV6-1 and J is TRBJ2-2; possible D gene TRBD1, 6 bases. CDR3 length: 14 residues. CDR1 is MNHNS, CDR2 SASEGT, per germline. CDR3 sequence (DNA): TGTGACAGCACCAAAACAGGGAGCACCGGGGAGCTGTTTTTT. Residues: CDSTKTGSTGELFF.

The gene calls are TRBV6-1 and TRBJ1-1, with TRBD1 as a possible D gene (5 bases). This CDR3 is 14 amino acids long. Germline V lookup: CDR1 MNHNS, CDR2 SASEGT. Between the trimmed V and J ends, which lost 8 bases and 5 bases, there was a span of 18 bases. CDR3 sequence: CASSPGLKGTEAFF. CDR3 in DNA: TGTGCCAGCTCTCCGGGCCTCAAGGGGACTGAAGCTTTCTTT.

With respect to this clonotype: A much larger clone sits a single nucleotide away, making a read error possible. The V and J genes are TRBV27 and TRBJ1-4, with D perhaps TRBD1 (5 bases). The ends were cut back, 8 bases at V and 8 bases at J, with 18 bases in the middle. Germline V gene lookup returns CDR1 MNHEY and CDR2 SMNVEV (reference sequence). The CDR3 runs 14 residues. The CDR3 loop is CASGETVAEEKLFF. DNA for the CDR3: TGTGCCAGCGGGGAGACAGTGGCGGAGGAAAAACTGTTTTTT.

This clonotype showed up many times. The rearrangement links TRBV12-3 or TRBV12-4 to TRBJ2-7, with TRBD1 identical over 8 bases. The trim removed 3 bases at V and 5 bases at J, leaving 12 bases unmatched. CDR3 length: 16 residues. In DNA form, the CDR3 reads TGTGCCAGCAGTTTTCGACAGGGGACCCGGGGGAACGAGCAGTACTTC. Protein sequence: CASSFRQGTRGNEQYF.

This clonotype was seen at least ten times. The chain recombines TRBV2 with TRBJ2-5; D perhaps matches TRBD1 (5 bases). Per germline, CDR1 SNHLY and CDR2 FYNNEI. V was shortened by 1 base and J by 1 base, with 10 bases between the two germline ends. The CDR3 consists of 15 residues. In DNA form, the CDR3 reads TGTGCCAGCAGTGAAGTGACAGCTACCCAAGAGACCCAGTACTTC. This translates into CASSEVTATQETQYF.

By share, this clonotype counts as medium-sized. The rearrangement links TRBV6-2 or TRBV6-3 to TRBJ1-5; 9 nucleotides agree with TRBD1. CDR1 and CDR2 from the germline V gene are MNHEY and SVGEGT. J was trimmed by 6 bases and V by 6 bases; bases with no gene match: 9. The CDR3 totals 15 residues. In DNA, the CDR3 is TGTGCCAGCAGCCCGGGACAGGGCGGATTTCAGCCCCAGCATTTT. This gives the protein CASSPGQGGFQPQHF.

This rearrangement joins TRBV7-3 to TRBJ1-2, with D tentatively TRBD1 (6 bases). CDR3 length: 15 amino acids. Trimming removed 5 bases from V and 4 bases from J, with 17 bases in between. Per germline, CDR1 SGHTA and CDR2 FQGTGA. The CDR3 DNA reads TGTGCCAGCAGCATCGGGGGGCAGGGTTCCTATGGCTACACCTTC. As protein: CASSIGGQGSYGYTF.

This clonotype was seen many times. The gene calls are TRBV6-2 or TRBV6-3 and TRBJ1-5, with TRBD1 matching 7 bases. Germline V gene sequence: CDR1 MNHEY, CDR2 SVGEGT. Unmatched junction bases numbered 12, after V lost 7 bases and J lost 9 bases. The CDR3 has 14 amino acids. CDR3: CASTRTGRSLPQHF. The CDR3 DNA reads as TGTGCCAGCACCAGGACAGGCCGAAGTCTGCCCCAGCATTTT.

This clonotype was seen ten or more times. The chain uses TRBV5-1 and TRBJ2-7; 9 bases map to TRBD1. After removal of 4 bases from V and 1 base from J, the junction contained 9 bases not matched to a gene. The germline gives CDR1 SGHRS, CDR2 YFSETQ. The CDR3 sequence is 16 residues long. CDR3 residues: CASSRGWTGESYEQYF. CDR3 sequence (DNA): TGCGCCAGCAGCCGCGGATGGACAGGGGAATCCTACGAGCAGTACTTC.

This clonotype was seen at least ten times. The genes are TRBV10-3 and TRBJ2-5; TRBD2 might be the D (5 bases). V dropped 5 bases and J dropped 1 base, with 17 bases sitting between them. The CDR3 sequence is 16 residues long. CDR1 and CDR2 (germline): ENHRY, SYGVKD. CDR3 sequence (DNA): TGTGCCATCAGTAGTAGCGACGCCTTTCGCCAAGAGACCCAGTACTTC. Translating it yields CAISSSDAFRQETQYF.

This clonotype was seen at least ten times. The V call is TRBV6-1, the J call TRBJ2-5; D might be TRBD1 or TRBD2, each matching 5 bases. The CDR3 totals 17 residues. Per the germline V gene, CDR1 is MNHNS and CDR2 is SASEGT. V lost 4 bases, J lost 5 bases, and 23 bases lay in between. The CDR3 DNA is TGTGCCAGCAGTGGAGGGGTGGGGCATTCGGCTGTGGAGACCCAGTACTTC. It translates to CASSGGVGHSAVETQYF.

This chain links TRBV12-3 or TRBV12-4 with TRBJ2-7; 8 bases map to TRBD2. CDR3 length: 14 amino acids. Trimming cost V 6 bases and J 1 base; bases outside gene matches: 5. In nucleotides, the CDR3 is TGTGCCAGCAGGGAGCGGGAGACGTCCTACGAGCAGTACTTC. Protein: CASRERETSYEQYF.

This sequence joins TRBV5-1 and TRBJ1-2; TRBD1 agrees at 7 bases. This CDR3 has 13 amino acids. Per germline, CDR1 SGHRS and CDR2 YFSETQ. After removal of 4 bases from V and 8 bases from J, the junction contained 8 bases not matched to a gene. CDR3 DNA sequence: TGCGCCAGCAGCGATGACAGGGTTGGCGGCTACACCTTC. As protein: CASSDDRVGGYTF.

This clonotype was seen a few times. This chain uses TRBV2 with TRBJ2-7; TRBD2 might be the D (5 bases). V lost 6 bases, J lost 7 bases, and 13 bases lay in between. This CDR3 region has 12 residues. Germline loops: CDR1 SNHLY, CDR2 FYNNEI. The chain's CDR3 is CASRLRADEQYF. The CDR3, as DNA: TGTGCCAGCAGACTGAGGGCGGATGAGCAGTACTTC.

To note about this clonotype: Possible read error: a much larger clone is one base away. Lacking the conserved final phenylalanine or tryptophan, this CDR3 likely reflects a read error. The chain couples TRBV5-1 to TRBJ2-7, with unresolved D. CDR3 length: 15 residues. Germline V CDR1 and CDR2: SGHRS, YFSETQ. The CDR3 DNA follows: TGCGCCAGCAGCCGACTCGTGGACGGATCCTACGGGCAGTACCTC. Its translation: CASSRLVDGSYGQYL.

The chain carries TRBV19 and TRBJ2-5; a weak D match, TRBD2 (5 bases). Germline-derived CDR1 and CDR2 are LNHDA and SQIVND (reference sequence). This CDR3 comprises 14 residues. V dropped 5 bases and J dropped 3 bases, with 13 bases sitting between them. The CDR3 sequence is CASSSLDSEETQYF. For the CDR3, the DNA is TGTGCCAGTAGTTCCCTGGACTCGGAAGAGACCCAGTACTTC.

The chain has TRBV2 and TRBJ2-7, with 12 nucleotides matching TRBD2. V was clipped by 1 base and J by 5 bases; unmatched bases: 3. The V gene's germline CDR1 is SNHLY and CDR2 FYNNEI. The CDR3 spans 15 residues. The DNA of the CDR3 is TGTGCCAGCAGTGAAGGACTAGCGGGAGCCAACGAGCAGTACTTC. It yields the protein CASSEGLAGANEQYF.

The rearrangement links TRBV24-1 to TRBJ1-2; 9 bases fit TRBD1. The CDR3 runs 14 residues. Germline loops: CDR1 KGHDR, CDR2 SFDVKD. The V and J ends lost 1 base and 8 bases, in that order; junction bases with no gene match: 4. For the CDR3, the DNA is TGTGCCACCAGTGATTTCGGGACAGGGTACGGCTACACCTTC. Protein sequence: CATSDFGTGYGYTF.

The table lists this clonotype with many counts. This chain joins TRBV2 and TRBJ1-5; TRBD1 might be the D (5 bases). The V end was cut by 5 bases, the J end by 5 bases, with 16 bases between. This CDR3 comprises 15 residues. Germline-derived CDR1 and CDR2 are SNHLY and FYNNEI. The CDR3 DNA reads as TGTGCCAGCAGTCGCCCAGGGAGTGGATATCAGCCCCAGCATTTT. Translation: CASSRPGSGYQPQHF. Based on the CDR3 plus reference TRBV2 and TRBJ1-5, the full variable domain is EPEVTQTPSHQVTQMGQEVILRCVPISNHLYFYWYRQILGQKVEFLVSFYNNEISEKSEIFDDQFSVERPDGSNFTLKIRSTKLEDSAMYFCASSRPGSGYQPQHFGDGTRLSIL.

Ten or more counts support this clonotype. V and J are TRBV29-1 and TRBJ1-2, with D possibly being TRBD1 (6 bases). The germline gives CDR1 SQVTM, CDR2 ANQGSEA. V dropped 7 bases and J dropped 6 bases, with 18 bases sitting between them. The CDR3 contains 13 residues. CDR3 in DNA: TGCAGCGGGGACTCCCCAGGGGTCAATGGCTACACCTTC. Its protein product is CSGDSPGVNGYTF. Variable domain in full (rest from reference TRBV29-1 and TRBJ1-2): SAVISQKPSRDICQRGTSLTIQCQVDSQVTMMFWYRQQPGQSLTLIATANQGSEATYESGFVIDKFPISRPNLTFSTLTVSNMSPEDSSIYLCSGDSPGVNGYTFGSGTRLTVV.

This chain links TRBV30 with TRBJ2-5; possibly TRBD1 or TRBD2 for D (5 bases each). The germline V gene encodes CDR1 GTSNPN and CDR2 SVGIG (reference sequence). The CDR3 is 13 residues long. The V and J ends lost 5 bases and 10 bases respectively, with 20 bases between them. The CDR3 protein is CAWGGGPPSVQYF. The CDR3 nucleotides are TGTGCCTGGGGGGGTGGACCGCCATCGGTCCAGTACTTC. The variable domain in full, completed from reference TRBV30 and TRBJ2-5, reads SQTIHQWPATLVQPVGSPLSLECTVEGTSNPNLYWYRQAAGRGLQLLFYSVGIGQISSEVPQNLSASRPQDRQFILSSKKLLLSDSGFYLCAWGGGPPSVQYFGPGTRLLVL.

In this sample, this clonotype turned up many times. V gene TRBV27 combines with J gene TRBJ2-7; D might be TRBD1 (6 bases). V gave up 6 bases and J gave up 2 bases, with 14 bases separating them. CDR3 size: 14 residues. CDR1 and CDR2 (germline): MNHEY, SMNVEV (reference sequence). CDR3 coding DNA: TGTGCCAGCAGATCACGGACAGACCCCTACGAGCAGTACTTC. Its protein is CASRSRTDPYEQYF.

This clonotype was seen ten or more times. This sequence joins TRBV12-3 or TRBV12-4 and TRBJ1-2; TRBD1 is a possible D gene (5 bases). The CDR3 is 14 amino acids. V lost 5 bases to trimming and J lost 4 bases, with 14 bases between them. The CDR3: CASSGGPLSYGYTF. CDR3 nucleotide sequence: TGTGCCAGCAGTGGGGGACCTCTCAGCTATGGCTACACCTTC.

This clonotype was seen repeatedly, ten times or more. CDR3 sequence (DNA): TGTGCCAGCTCACGGCGGGACAGGGTTGATTCACCCCTCCACTTT. Amino acid sequence: CASSRRDRVDSPLHF. The chain recombines TRBV18 with TRBJ1-6; the match to TRBD1 covers 9 bases. This CDR3 contains 15 residues. J lost 8 bases, V lost 4 bases, and 6 bases had no gene match. Germline-derived CDR1 and CDR2 are KGHSH and LQKENI.